Listed here are 9 T cell receptor beta chains from one sample, sequenced in a study of blood T cell repertoires in COVID-19. Profiling relied on immunoSEQ multiplex PCR, and the TCRdb table lists in-frame clones only, not all of them. The data contain some 48,000 clones, approximately 82% of them singletons. Input material: PBMCs or T cells enriched from blood (not recorded which). All receptors derive from a woman between 50 and 59 years old with acute COVID-19.

In its sample, this clone was seen once. V gene TRBV7-3 combines with J gene TRBJ2-5; TRBD1 aligns across 7 bases. This CDR3 is built from 13 residues. V shed 5 bases and J 6 bases; nucleotides not matched to a gene: 6. Germline V lookup: CDR1 SGHTA, CDR2 FQGTGA. The CDR3 loop is CASSKDRQQTQYF. The CDR3 DNA reads as TGTGCCAGCAGCAAGGACAGGCAGCAGACCCAGTACTTC. The whole variable domain, remainder taken from reference TRBV7-3 and TRBJ2-5, is GAGVSQTPSNKVTEKGKYVELRCDPISGHTALYWYRQSLGQGPEFLIYFQGTGAADDSGLPNDRFFAVRPEGSVSTLKIQRTERGDSAVYLCASSKDRQQTQYFGPGTRLLVL.

The chain recombines TRBV11-2 with TRBJ1-3; no reliable D call. Germline V CDR1 and CDR2: SGHAT, FQNNGV. V was trimmed by 5 bases and J by 1 base, leaving 12 bases between them. CDR3 length: 15 amino acids. CDR3: CASSPDRDSGNTIYF. The CDR3 bases are TGTGCCAGCAGCCCCGACCGGGATTCTGGAAACACCATATATTTT.

The rearrangement links TRBV3-1 (or the pseudogene TRBV3-2) to TRBJ1-1; D not certain. The germline CDR1 and CDR2 sequences are LGHDT and YNNKEL (reference sequence). The CDR3 is made up of 13 amino acids. V lost 7 bases and J 0 bases, leaving 9 bases between the germline ends. This CDR3 reads CASIGRLNTEAFF. The DNA for the CDR3 is TGTGCCAGCATAGGCAGGTTGAACACTGAAGCTTTCTTT.

The rearrangement uses TRBV2 and TRBJ2-5; no clear D. This CDR3 is built from 14 residues. CDR1 SNHLY and CDR2 FYNNEI come from the germline V gene. Between the trimmed V and J ends, which lost 8 bases and 2 bases, there was a span of 15 bases. CDR3 sequence: CASFIREIQETQYF. The CDR3 DNA follows: TGTGCCAGCTTCATTCGAGAGATTCAAGAGACCCAGTACTTC.

The rearrangement uses TRBV11-2 and TRBJ1-4; D is ambiguous. This CDR3 is 14 amino acids long. V was shortened by 5 bases and J by 5 bases, with 12 bases between the two germline ends. Germline V lookup: CDR1 SGHAT, CDR2 FQNNGV. CDR3 sequence reads: CASSQVGGNEKLFF. CDR3 coding DNA: TGTGCCAGCAGCCAGGTGGGAGGAAATGAAAAACTGTTTTTT.

V is TRBV20-1 and J is TRBJ2-1; 15 nucleotides agree with TRBD2. Germline V gene sequence: CDR1 DFQATT, CDR2 SNEGSKA (reference sequence). Losses at the gene ends were 3 bases for V and 10 bases for J; bases not matched to a gene: 7. CDR3 length equals 15 residues. CDR3 nucleotides: TGCAGTGCTAGTCGGACTAGCGGGGGGGCGGAGGAGCAGTTCTTC. Translating it yields CSASRTSGGAEEQFF.

The DNA for the CDR3 is TGCGCCAGCAGTGGAACCCTTCATGGGGGGGGTACCGGGGAGCTGTTTTTT. Residues: CASSGTLHGGGTGELFF. The J gene is TRBJ2-2, the V gene TRBV10-2; TRBD2 agrees at 7 bases. Germline values: CDR1 WSHSY, CDR2 SAAADI. V was pared by 4 bases and J by 5 bases, with 13 bases of the junction left unmatched. The CDR3 covers 17 residues.

This chain uses TRBV19 with TRBJ1-5; tentative D call: TRBD1 (5 bases). In germline, CDR1 is LNHDA, CDR2 SQIVND (reference sequence). The CDR3 spans 15 residues. V lost 3 bases to trimming and J lost 0 bases, with 9 bases between them. As DNA, the CDR3 is TGTGCCAGTAGTATGACAGAGTATAGCAATCAGCCCCAGCATTTT. Translating gives CASSMTEYSNQPQHF.

The chain has TRBV11-2 and TRBJ2-5, with TRBD1 as a possible D gene (5 bases). Germline V gene sequence: CDR1 SGHAT, CDR2 FQNNGV. The CDR3 loop spans 13 amino acids. V was trimmed by 6 bases and J by 3 bases, leaving 11 bases between them. The CDR3 here is CASRGQGKETQYF. Here the CDR3 DNA reads TGTGCCAGCAGAGGCCAGGGAAAAGAGACCCAGTACTTC.